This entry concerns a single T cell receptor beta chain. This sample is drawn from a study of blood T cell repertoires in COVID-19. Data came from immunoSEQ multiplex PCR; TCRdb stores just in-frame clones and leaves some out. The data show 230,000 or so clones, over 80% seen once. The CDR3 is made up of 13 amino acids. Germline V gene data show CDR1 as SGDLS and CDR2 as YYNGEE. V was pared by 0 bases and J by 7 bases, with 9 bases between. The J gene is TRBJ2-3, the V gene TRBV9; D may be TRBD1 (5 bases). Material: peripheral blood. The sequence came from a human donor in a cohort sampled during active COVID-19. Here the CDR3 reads CASSVDGHYTQYF. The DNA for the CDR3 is TGTGCCAGCAGCGTAGATGGACACTATACGCAGTATTTT.